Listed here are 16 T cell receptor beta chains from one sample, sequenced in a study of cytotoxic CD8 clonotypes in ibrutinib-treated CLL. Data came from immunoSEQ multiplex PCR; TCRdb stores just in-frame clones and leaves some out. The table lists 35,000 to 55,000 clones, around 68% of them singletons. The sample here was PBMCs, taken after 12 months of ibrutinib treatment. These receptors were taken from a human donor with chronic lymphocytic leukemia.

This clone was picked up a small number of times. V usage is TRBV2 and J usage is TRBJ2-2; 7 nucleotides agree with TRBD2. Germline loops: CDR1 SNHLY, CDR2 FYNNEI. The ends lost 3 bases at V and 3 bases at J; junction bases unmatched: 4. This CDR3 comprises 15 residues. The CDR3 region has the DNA TGTGCCAGCAGTGAGCGGGCGGGGGACACCGGGGAGCTGTTTTTT. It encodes CASSERAGDTGELFF.

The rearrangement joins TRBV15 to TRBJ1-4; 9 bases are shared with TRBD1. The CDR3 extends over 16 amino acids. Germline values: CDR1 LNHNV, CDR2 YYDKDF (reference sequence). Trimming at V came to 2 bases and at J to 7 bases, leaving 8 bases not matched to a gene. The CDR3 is CATSRNTGGLGEKLFF. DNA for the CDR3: TGTGCCACCAGCAGAAACACAGGGGGCTTGGGTGAAAAACTGTTTTTT. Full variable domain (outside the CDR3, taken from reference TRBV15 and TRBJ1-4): DAMVIQNPRYQVTQFGKPVTLSCSQTLNHNVMYWYQQKSSQAPKLLFHYYDKDFNNEADTPDNFQSRRPNTSFCFLDIRSPGLGDTAMYLCATSRNTGGLGEKLFFGSGTQLSVL.

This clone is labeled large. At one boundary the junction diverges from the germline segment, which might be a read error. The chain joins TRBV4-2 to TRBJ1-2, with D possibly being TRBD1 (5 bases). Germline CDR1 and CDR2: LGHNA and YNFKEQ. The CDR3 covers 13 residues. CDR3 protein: CASRQGVVGTETF. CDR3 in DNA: TGTGCCAGCAGACAAGGAGTAGTGGGGACGGAAACCTTC.

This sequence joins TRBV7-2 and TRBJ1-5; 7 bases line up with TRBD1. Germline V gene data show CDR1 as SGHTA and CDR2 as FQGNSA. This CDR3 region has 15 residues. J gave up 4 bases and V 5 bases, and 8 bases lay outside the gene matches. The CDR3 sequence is CASSQKDRPNQPQHF. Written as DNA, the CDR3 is TGTGCCAGCAGCCAGAAGGACAGGCCTAATCAGCCCCAGCATTTT.

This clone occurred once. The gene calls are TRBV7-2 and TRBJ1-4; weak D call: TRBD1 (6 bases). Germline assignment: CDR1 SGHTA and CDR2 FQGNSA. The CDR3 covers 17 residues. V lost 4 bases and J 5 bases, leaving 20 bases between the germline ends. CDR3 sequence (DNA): TGTGCCAGCAGCTCTATTGGGTTCGGGGGCGGAAATGAAAAACTGTTTTTT. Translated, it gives CASSSIGFGGGNEKLFF.

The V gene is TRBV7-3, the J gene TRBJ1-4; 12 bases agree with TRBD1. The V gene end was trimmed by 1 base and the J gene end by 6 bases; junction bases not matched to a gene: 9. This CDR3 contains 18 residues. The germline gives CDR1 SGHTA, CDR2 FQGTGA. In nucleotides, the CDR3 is TGTGCCAGCAGCTTAAGGTTTTGGGGGACAGGGGGCGATGAAAAACTGTTTTTT. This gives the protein CASSLRFWGTGGDEKLFF.

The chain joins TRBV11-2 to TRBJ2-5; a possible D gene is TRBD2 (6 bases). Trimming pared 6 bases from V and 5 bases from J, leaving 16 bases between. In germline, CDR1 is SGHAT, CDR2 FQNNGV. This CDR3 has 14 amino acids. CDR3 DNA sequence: TGTGCCAGCAGACGTTGGGAGGCGTTGGAGACCCAGTACTTC. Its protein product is CASRRWEALETQYF.

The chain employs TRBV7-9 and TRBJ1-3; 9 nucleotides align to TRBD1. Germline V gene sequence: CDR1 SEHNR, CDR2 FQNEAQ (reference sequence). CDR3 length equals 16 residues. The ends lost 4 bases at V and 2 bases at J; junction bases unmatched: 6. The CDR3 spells CASSSLQGAAGNTIYF. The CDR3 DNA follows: TGTGCCAGCAGCTCCCTACAGGGGGCGGCTGGAAACACCATATATTTT.

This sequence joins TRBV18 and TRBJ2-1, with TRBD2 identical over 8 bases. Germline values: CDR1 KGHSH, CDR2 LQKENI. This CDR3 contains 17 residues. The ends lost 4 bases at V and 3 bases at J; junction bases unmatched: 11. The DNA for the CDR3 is TGTGCCAGCTCACGACGAGGTTTAGCGGGGATCTACAATGAGCAGTTCTTC. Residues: CASSRRGLAGIYNEQFF.

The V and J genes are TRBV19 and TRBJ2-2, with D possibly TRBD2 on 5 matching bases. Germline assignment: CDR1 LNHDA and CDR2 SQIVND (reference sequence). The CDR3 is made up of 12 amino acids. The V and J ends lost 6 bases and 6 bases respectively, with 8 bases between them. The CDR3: CASRRVAGELFF. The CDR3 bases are TGTGCCAGTAGGAGGGTAGCCGGGGAGCTGTTTTTT.

CDR3 residues: CASSQLTASTDTQYF. The CDR3 bases are TGTGCCAGCAGTCAACTCACAGCCTCCACAGATACGCAGTATTTT. This chain connects TRBV7-6 to TRBJ2-3; D is unresolved. This CDR3 region has 15 residues. V lost 6 bases and J lost 2, with 15 bases in between. Germline V CDR1 and CDR2: SGHVS, FNYEAQ.

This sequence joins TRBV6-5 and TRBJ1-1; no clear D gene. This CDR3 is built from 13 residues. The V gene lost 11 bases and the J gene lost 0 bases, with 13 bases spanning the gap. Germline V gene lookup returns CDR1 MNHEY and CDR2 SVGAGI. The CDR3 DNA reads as TGTGCCGTAAGGCCGGCAGTGAACACTGAAGCTTTCTTT. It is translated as CAVRPAVNTEAFF.

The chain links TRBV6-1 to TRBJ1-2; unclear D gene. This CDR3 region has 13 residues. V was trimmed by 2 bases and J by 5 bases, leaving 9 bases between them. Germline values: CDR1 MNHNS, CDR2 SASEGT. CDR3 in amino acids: CASSEWGVYGYTF. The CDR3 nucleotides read TGTGCCAGCAGTGAATGGGGAGTGTATGGCTACACCTTC.

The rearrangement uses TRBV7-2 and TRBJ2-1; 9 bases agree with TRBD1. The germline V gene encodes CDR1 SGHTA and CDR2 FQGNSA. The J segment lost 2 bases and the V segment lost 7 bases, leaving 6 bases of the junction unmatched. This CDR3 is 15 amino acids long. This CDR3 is CASKRRQGAYNEQFF. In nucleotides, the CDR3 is TGTGCCAGCAAGCGCAGACAGGGGGCCTACAATGAGCAGTTCTTC.

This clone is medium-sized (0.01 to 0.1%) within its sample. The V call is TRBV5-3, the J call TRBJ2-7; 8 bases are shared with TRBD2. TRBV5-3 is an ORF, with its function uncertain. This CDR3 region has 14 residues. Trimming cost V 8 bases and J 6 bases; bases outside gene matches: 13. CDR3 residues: CASSPGRGSREQYF. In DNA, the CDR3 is TGTGCCAGCAGCCCCGGGAGGGGGTCTCGCGAGCAGTACTTC.

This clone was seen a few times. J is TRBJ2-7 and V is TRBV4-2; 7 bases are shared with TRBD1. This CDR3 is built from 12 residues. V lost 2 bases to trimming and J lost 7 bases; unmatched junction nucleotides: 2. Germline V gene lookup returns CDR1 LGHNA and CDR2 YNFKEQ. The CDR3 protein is CASSQRGREQYF. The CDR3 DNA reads TGTGCCAGCAGCCAAAGGGGGCGGGAGCAGTACTTC.